The 17 T cell receptor beta chains below were found in one sample sequenced in a study of blood T cell repertoires in COVID-19. Assay used: immunoSEQ multiplex PCR; TCRdb lists only in-frame clones, some missing. This table holds 150,000 to 200,000 clones, roughly 90% found once. Material: PBMCs or T cells enriched from blood (not recorded which). The receptor set was obtained from a woman aged 18-29 years who had recovered from COVID-19.

This chain uses TRBV18 with TRBJ2-3; D might be TRBD2 (5 bases). The CDR3 has 15 amino acids. V lost 0 bases and J lost 5, with 12 bases in between. Germline loops: CDR1 KGHSH, CDR2 LQKENI. The CDR3 spells CASSPPGGSRDTQYF. In DNA, the CDR3 is TGTGCCAGCTCACCACCTGGCGGGTCGAGAGATACGCAGTATTTT.

The V gene is TRBV5-5, the J gene TRBJ1-4; 9 nucleotides line up with TRBD1. This CDR3 comprises 15 residues. The trim removed 4 bases at V and 6 bases at J, leaving 7 bases unmatched. CDR1 and CDR2 from the germline V gene are SGHKS and YYEKEE (reference sequence). CDR3 in DNA: TGTGCCAGCAGCGGTATGGACAGGGGAGATGAAAAACTGTTTTTT. Translating gives CASSGMDRGDEKLFF.

The V gene is TRBV14, the J gene TRBJ2-7, with a possible D match to TRBD2 (5 bases). The CDR3 runs to 16 residues. In germline, CDR1 is SGHDN, CDR2 FVKESK. Trimming removed 0 bases from V and 5 bases from J, with 17 bases in between. The CDR3 here is CASSQDVGRRNNEQYF. DNA for the CDR3: TGTGCCAGCAGCCAAGATGTAGGACGGAGGAATAACGAGCAGTACTTC. Complete variable domain (other parts from reference TRBV14 and TRBJ2-7): EAGVTQFPSHSVIEKGQTVTLRCDPISGHDNLYWYRRVMGKEIKFLLHFVKESKQDESGMPNNRFLAERTGGTYSTLKVQPAELEDSGVYFCASSQDVGRRNNEQYFGPGTRLTVT.

This rearrangement joins TRBV7-9 to TRBJ1-2, with TRBD1 matching 9 bases. CDR3 length equals 13 residues. V was clipped by 1 base and J by 10 bases; unmatched bases: 4. Germline V gene sequence: CDR1 SEHNR, CDR2 FQNEAQ (reference sequence). The CDR3 DNA sequence: TGTGCCAGCAGCTTAGAGTGGACAGGGGTCTACACCTTC. It translates to CASSLEWTGVYTF.

V and J are TRBV30 and TRBJ1-5; the match to TRBD1 covers 7 bases. This CDR3 spans 13 amino acids. Germline V gene lookup returns CDR1 GTSNPN and CDR2 SVGIG (reference sequence). J gave up 2 bases and V 5 bases, and 3 bases lay outside the gene matches. The CDR3 region has the DNA TGTGCCTGGGAAGGACAGGGCAATCAGCCCCAGCATTTT. Translation gives CAWEGQGNQPQHF.

The chain joins TRBV7-9 to TRBJ2-1; D is possibly TRBD1 (6 bases). This CDR3 comprises 16 residues. Trimming took 1 base from V and 3 from J, leaving 13 bases between them. From germline, CDR1 is SEHNR and CDR2 FQNEAQ (reference sequence). The CDR3 region has the DNA TGTGCCAGCAGCTTAGAGCGGACAGTGAGCTACAATGAGCAGTTCTTC. It specifies CASSLERTVSYNEQFF.

This clone appeared once. The gene calls are TRBV7-2 and TRBJ1-5; 12 bases align to TRBD1. Germline V gene sequence: CDR1 SGHTA, CDR2 FQGNSA. The CDR3 contains 15 residues. J lost 6 bases, V lost 3 bases, and 3 bases had no gene match. The CDR3 sequence is CASSLGQGASQPQHF. CDR3 nucleotide sequence: TGTGCCAGCAGCTTGGGACAGGGGGCGAGTCAGCCCCAGCATTTT.

The chain joins TRBV5-6 to TRBJ2-4, with TRBD2 as a possible D gene (6 bases). V lost 2 bases, J lost 7 bases, and 13 bases lay in between. Germline CDR1 is SGHDT and CDR2 is YYEEEE. This CDR3 has 14 amino acids. The CDR3 reads CASSFGGRGNIQYF. For the CDR3, the DNA is TGTGCCAGCAGCTTCGGGGGACGAGGCAACATTCAGTACTTC. The complete variable domain, with remaining parts taken from reference TRBV5-6 and TRBJ2-4, reads DAGVTQSPTHLIKTRGQQVTLRCSPKSGHDTVSWYQQALGQGPQFIFQYYEEEERQRGNFPDRFSGHQFPNYSSELNVNALLLGDSALYLCASSFGGRGNIQYFGAGTRLSVL.

The chain combines TRBV19 with TRBJ1-1; 7 nucleotides align to TRBD1. The germline CDR1 and CDR2 sequences are LNHDA and SQIVND (reference sequence). V shed 8 bases, J shed 6 bases, and the junction held 3 bases outside the gene matches. The CDR3 spans 11 residues. The CDR3 bases are TGTGCCAGTCGGACAGGCCCTGAAGCTTTCTTT. The encoded protein is CASRTGPEAFF.

This clone has a handful of counts. Other DNA sequences of this sample code for an identical CDR3. The J gene is TRBJ2-3, the V gene TRBV12-5, with 12 nucleotides matching TRBD1. This CDR3 comprises 16 residues. Germline values: CDR1 LGHNT, CDR2 FRNRAP. J was trimmed by 1 base and V by 1 base; bases with no gene match: 0. CDR3 nucleotide sequence: TGTGCTAGTGGTTTGGGGGACAGGGGGCGCACAGATACGCAGTATTTT. This encodes CASGLGDRGRTDTQYF. The full variable domain, rest sourced from reference TRBV12-5 and TRBJ2-3, is DARVTQTPRHKVTEMGQEVTMRCQPILGHNTVFWYRQTMMQGLELLAYFRNRAPLDDSGMPKDRFSAEMPDATLATLKIQPSEPRDSAVYFCASGLGDRGRTDTQYFGPGTRLTVL.

The chain employs TRBV29-1 and TRBJ2-7; possible D gene TRBD2, 5 bases. Trimming took 6 bases from V and 0 from J, leaving 9 bases between them. Germline CDR1 is SQVTM and CDR2 is ANQGSEA. The CDR3 runs 12 residues. The CDR3 here is CSVEGVSYEQYF. The CDR3 region has the DNA TGCAGCGTCGAGGGAGTCTCCTACGAGCAGTACTTC.

This sequence joins TRBV6-1 and TRBJ2-5; possible D gene TRBD1, 6 bases. V was clipped by 3 bases and J by 3 bases, with 17 bases between them. The CDR3 has 16 amino acids. Germline V gene lookup returns CDR1 MNHNS and CDR2 SASEGT. The CDR3 spells CASSDLRGPREETQYF. As DNA, the CDR3 is TGTGCCAGCAGTGATCTCAGGGGCCCGCGGGAAGAGACCCAGTACTTC.

The rearrangement uses TRBV10-2 and TRBJ2-5, with D hard to call. Germline V lookup: CDR1 WSHSY, CDR2 SAAADI. CDR3 length: 15 amino acids. Deletions cut 6 bases from V and 5 bases from J, with 19 bases between. The CDR3 bases are TGCGCCAGCAGACCGCTAGACCTAGTGAAGGAGACCCAGTACTTC. This codes for CASRPLDLVKETQYF.

The chain joins TRBV9 to TRBJ2-5; 7 positions agree with TRBD1. CDR3 length equals 14 residues. Trimming took 3 bases from V and 1 from J; bases not matched to a gene: 3. CDR1 is SGDLS and CDR2 is YYNGEE in the germline V gene. The CDR3 coding sequence is TGTGCCAGCAGCGCCAGGGACAGCCAAGAGACCCAGTACTTC. It codes for CASSARDSQETQYF.

The chain couples TRBV7-9 to TRBJ2-7; no reliable D call. The CDR3 has 13 residues. V shed 11 bases and J shed 4 bases, with 18 bases lying between them. Germline CDR1 and CDR2: SEHNR and FQNEAQ (reference sequence). This chain's CDR3 is CAAGRAGSYEQYF. CDR3 coding DNA: TGTGCCGCCGGCCGTGCAGGTAGTTACGAGCAGTACTTC. The variable domain in full, completed from reference TRBV7-9 and TRBJ2-7, reads DTGVSQNPRHKITKRGQNVTFRCDPISEHNRLYWYRQTLGQGPEFLTYFQNEAQLEKSRLLSDRFSAERPKGSFSTLEIQRTEQGDSAMYLCAAGRAGSYEQYFGPGTRLTVT.

The chain recombines TRBV28 with TRBJ1-4; tentatively, D is TRBD1 (6 bases). The CDR3 sequence is 16 residues long. Trimming left V 5 bases short and J 1 base short, with 14 bases between. Germline V gives CDR1 MDHEN, CDR2 SYDVKM. The CDR3 bases are TGTGCCAGCAGTGGGGCAGGGGCATTAACTAATGAAAAACTGTTTTTT. This gives the protein CASSGAGALTNEKLFF.

The chain joins TRBV10-2 to TRBJ1-1; D is perhaps TRBD1 (6 bases). CDR1 is WSHSY, CDR2 SAAADI, per germline. This CDR3 is 14 amino acids long. The V and J ends lost 7 bases and 0 bases respectively, with 12 bases between them. The CDR3 coding sequence is TGCGCCAGCATTGGACAGTTTGTGAACACTGAAGCTTTCTTT. It encodes CASIGQFVNTEAFF.